These T cell receptor beta chains were read from a single sample in a study of T cells after yellow fever vaccination. TCRdb ran MiXCR on the 5' RACE reads and lists one entry per CDR3 protein. The data contain some 29,000 distinct CDR3 sequences, about 4.7% of them singletons. The sample here was CD8+ T cells sorted from PBMCs, taken 10 days after the yellow fever booster vaccination. The receptors here all came from a man in his thirties or forties who received the YFV17D yellow fever vaccine. The CDR3 runs from the conserved cysteine through the conserved F or W. D genes are given only for firm matches. The listing skips clone size in some rows; elsewhere it reads once, few, many or a size class.

DNA: TGTGCCAGCAGCCAAGAAGGGGGATTTACCGGGGAGCTGTTTTTT
CDR3: CASSQEGGFTGELFF
size: many
D: -
V: TRBV3-1
J: TRBJ2-2

DNA: TGTGCCAGCAGCTTATATGCATCCAGGGAGGTGGATGAGCAGTTCTTC
CDR3: CASSLYASREVDEQFF
size: many
D: -
V: TRBV7-8
J: TRBJ2-1

DNA: TGCAGTGCCCCCAAAGAGACCCAGTACTTC
CDR3: CSAPKETQYF
size: many
D: -
V: TRBV20-1
J: TRBJ2-5

DNA: TGCGCCACCACAGGGGAAAAGGGGTCCGGGGAGCTGTTTTTT
CDR3: CATTGEKGSGELFF
size: many
D: TRBD1
V: TRBV4-3
J: TRBJ2-2

DNA: TGTGCCAGCAGCCTAGCGGGAGGGATCTACAATGAGCAGTTCTTC
CDR3: CASSLAGGIYNEQFF
size: many
D: TRBD2
V: TRBV27
J: TRBJ2-1

DNA: TGCGCCAGCAGCTTGGACAGGGGGCCTACTGAAGCTTTCTTT
CDR3: CASSLDRGPTEAFF
size: many
D: TRBD1
V: TRBV5-1
J: TRBJ1-1

DNA: TGCAGCGTTGAAGTTAACAGGGTCGGTGAGCAGTTCTTC
CDR3: CSVEVNRVGEQFF
size: many
D: -
V: TRBV29-1
J: TRBJ2-1

DNA: TGTGCCAGCAGGCGGCTCCGGGACGGGAAATACGAGCAGTACTTC
CDR3: CASRRLRDGKYEQYF
size: many
D: -
V: TRBV7-9
J: TRBJ2-7

DNA: TGTGCCATCAGTGAGAACCACCGACAAGAGACCCAGTACTTC
CDR3: CAISENHRQETQYF
size: many
D: -
V: TRBV10-3
J: TRBJ2-5

DNA: TGCAGTGCTAGAAGTCTAGGAAGCTACAATGAGCAGTTCTTC
CDR3: CSARSLGSYNEQFF
size: many
D: -
V: TRBV20-1
J: TRBJ2-1

DNA: TGTGCCAGCAGCTTAGCAGGGCCGTCCTACGAGCAGTACTTC
CDR3: CASSLAGPSYEQYF
size: many
D: -
V: TRBV7-2
J: TRBJ2-7

DNA: TGTGCCAGCAATCGGGACGGCAATGAGCAGTTCTTC
CDR3: CASNRDGNEQFF
size: many
D: -
V: TRBV9
J: TRBJ2-1

DNA: TGTGCCAGCAGTGACGGACAGACTGGAAACACCATATATTTT
CDR3: CASSDGQTGNTIYF
size: many
D: -
V: TRBV25-1
J: TRBJ1-3

DNA: TGTGCCAGCAGCTTGGGTCCGGGGGGGAGCTCCTACGAGCAGTACTTC
CDR3: CASSLGPGGSSYEQYF
size: many
D: TRBD2
V: TRBV11-2
J: TRBJ2-7

DNA: TGCGCCAGCAGCTTGATCGGGCCGGGGAATGAGCAGTTCTTC
CDR3: CASSLIGPGNEQFF
size: many
D: -
V: TRBV5-1
J: TRBJ2-1

DNA: TGCAGCGTTGAAGGGACAGGGGACACAGATACGCAGTATTTT
CDR3: CSVEGTGDTDTQYF
size: -
D: TRBD1
V: TRBV29-1
J: TRBJ2-3

DNA: TGTGCCAGCAGCCAACTAGGAAGCTCCTATAATTCACCCCTCCACTTT
CDR3: CASSQLGSSYNSPLHF
size: many
D: -
V: TRBV5-6
J: TRBJ1-6

DNA: TGTGCCAGCAGTGCGGCGGACAACTATGGCTACACCTTC
CDR3: CASSAADNYGYTF
size: many
D: -
V: TRBV2
J: TRBJ1-2

DNA: TGTGCCAGCAGTGACAGCGGGAGCACAGATACGCAGTATTTT
CDR3: CASSDSGSTDTQYF
size: many
D: -
V: TRBV6-4
J: TRBJ2-3

DNA: TGTGCCAGCAGCTTAGTCGTGGCAGATACGCAGTATTTT
CDR3: CASSLVVADTQYF
size: -
D: -
V: TRBV7-2
J: TRBJ2-3

DNA: TGCGCCAGCAGCTTGTCCGGGACGGATGAGCAGTTCTTC
CDR3: CASSLSGTDEQFF
size: many
D: -
V: TRBV5-1
J: TRBJ2-1

DNA: TGTGCCAGCAGCTTTACCCTTTTCTACAATGAGCAGTTCTTC
CDR3: CASSFTLFYNEQFF
size: many
D: -
V: TRBV7-2
J: TRBJ2-1

DNA: TGTGCCAGCAGGGGATCGGGCGTGGACGAGCAGTACTTC
CDR3: CASRGSGVDEQYF
size: many
D: -
V: TRBV12-3/TRBV12-4
J: TRBJ2-7

DNA: TGCGCCAGCAGCTCGAGCCGGGACAGGGGCGACTATGGCTACACCTTC
CDR3: CASSSSRDRGDYGYTF
size: many
D: TRBD1
V: TRBV5-1
J: TRBJ1-2

DNA: TGCGCCAGCAGCCAAGAACCCAGGGTTCCCTACGAGCAGTACTTC
CDR3: CASSQEPRVPYEQYF
size: many
D: -
V: TRBV4-3
J: TRBJ2-7

DNA: TGCAGCGTTGACCAGGGGCCCACTGAAGCTTTCTTT
CDR3: CSVDQGPTEAFF
size: many
D: -
V: TRBV29-1
J: TRBJ1-1

DNA: TGTGCCAGCAGCCTGAGCGGGTCCCTATCCAATGAGCAGTTCTTC
CDR3: CASSLSGSLSNEQFF
size: many
D: -
V: TRBV3-1
J: TRBJ2-1

DNA: TGTGCCAGCAGTTTCCAGGCCTGGGATAGCAATCAGCCCCAGCATTTT
CDR3: CASSFQAWDSNQPQHF
size: many
D: -
V: TRBV28
J: TRBJ1-5

DNA: TGTGCCTGCGCGGCAGGGGGCAGCGGTTCACCCCTCCACTTT
CDR3: CACAAGGSGSPLHF
size: many
D: TRBD1
V: TRBV19
J: TRBJ1-6

DNA: TGCAGCGTTTTCGGTCCGATGAACACTGAAGCTTTCTTT
CDR3: CSVFGPMNTEAFF
size: many
D: -
V: TRBV29-1
J: TRBJ1-1

DNA: TGCGCCAGCAGCAGGGGGGGGGGCTCCTACAATGAGCAGTTCTTC
CDR3: CASSRGGGSYNEQFF
size: many
D: -
V: TRBV4-3
J: TRBJ2-1

DNA: TGTGCCAGCAGCCTCCTAACAGGTCAGGGTCAGCAGTACTTC
CDR3: CASSLLTGQGQQYF
size: many
D: -
V: TRBV7-6
J: TRBJ2-7

DNA: TGCGCCAGCAGCTCCCCGGGACAAAGCACAGATACGCAGTATTTT
CDR3: CASSSPGQSTDTQYF
size: many
D: -
V: TRBV5-1
J: TRBJ2-3

DNA: TGCGCCAGCAGCCAAACCACTAGCGGCAACTACGAGCAGTACTTC
CDR3: CASSQTTSGNYEQYF
size: many
D: TRBD2
V: TRBV4-1
J: TRBJ2-7

DNA: TGTGCCAGCAGTTTAGACGGGACAGCCGGGGAGCTGTTTTTT
CDR3: CASSLDGTAGELFF
size: many
D: TRBD1
V: TRBV12-3/TRBV12-4
J: TRBJ2-2

DNA: TGTGCCAGCAGTTTTCCCGGGGACTCTGGCGGCTACACCTTC
CDR3: CASSFPGDSGGYTF
size: many
D: -
V: TRBV12-3/TRBV12-4
J: TRBJ1-2

DNA: TGCAGCGTGAGCGGGAGTATCGATGAGCAGTTCTTC
CDR3: CSVSGSIDEQFF
size: -
D: TRBD2
V: TRBV29-1
J: TRBJ2-1

DNA: TGTGCCAGCAGTTACCCCCCTGGGACAGGGGGCACCGGGGAGCTGTTTTTT
CDR3: CASSYPPGTGGTGELFF
size: many
D: TRBD1
V: TRBV6-2/TRBV6-3
J: TRBJ2-2

DNA: TGCAGTGCAAAGGGAGAGGACCCAAGGGAGCAGTACTTC
CDR3: CSAKGEDPREQYF
size: many
D: -
V: TRBV20-1
J: TRBJ2-7

DNA: TGTGCCAGCAGTTACTCGGGACTAGCGGACGTCTCCTACAATGAGCAGTTCTTC
CDR3: CASSYSGLADVSYNEQFF
size: many
D: TRBD2
V: TRBV6-5
J: TRBJ2-1

DNA: TGCGCCAGCAGCTACGGACCCGGCACCGGGGAGCTGTTTTTT
CDR3: CASSYGPGTGELFF
size: many
D: -
V: TRBV5-1
J: TRBJ2-2

DNA: TGCAGCGTTGTCGGACTAGCGATAAAGCGGGGAGGGAATGAGCAGTTCTTC
CDR3: CSVVGLAIKRGGNEQFF
size: many
D: TRBD2
V: TRBV29-1
J: TRBJ2-1

DNA: TGCAGTGCTGTGAGGCCTTACAGGGAAGGAGAAGCTTTCTTT
CDR3: CSAVRPYREGEAFF
size: many
D: -
V: TRBV20-1
J: TRBJ1-1

DNA: TGTGCCAGCAGCTCCGGACGGACACAAGAGGATACGCAGTATTTT
CDR3: CASSSGRTQEDTQYF
size: many
D: -
V: TRBV11-2
J: TRBJ2-3

DNA: TGTGCCAGCAGTGAAGGACTAGCGGACGCCTTAGAGCAGTACTTC
CDR3: CASSEGLADALEQYF
size: many
D: TRBD2
V: TRBV2
J: TRBJ2-7